This TCR beta chain came from a study of T-cell memory formation after mild COVID-19. Findings and caveats of the study: There was no confirmation that second-wave clones peaking on day 37 were SARS-CoV-2 specific.

TCRdb used MiXCR to reprocess the 5' RACE reads, holding one entry per CDR3 protein. The profile covers around 410,000 distinct CDR3 sequences, with about 25% appearing a single time and 10% to 15% taken by the ten largest. The CDR3 loop spans 15 amino acids. Trimming removed 1 base from V and 3 bases from J, with 9 bases in between. A remark on this clonotype: The antigen is unknown.

The specimen sequenced was PBMCs or a T cell subset sorted from them (not recorded which). The chain employs TRBV12-3 or TRBV12-4 and TRBJ2-2; D possibly corresponds to TRBD2 (7 bases). The TCR originated in an adult woman who had mild COVID-19 (a few samples of this study predate the infection). Cell type and time point are not known. The CDR3 coding sequence is TGTGCCAGCAGTTTAGACGGGGGGCACACCGGGGAGCTGTTTTTT. Encoded protein: CASSLDGGHTGELFF.